Presented here are 24 T cell receptor beta chains from one specimen sequenced in a study of CXCR3-negative and CXCR3-positive naive CD8 T cells. These receptors' antigens are unknown. In preparing the TRB cDNA libraries, 5' RACE with UMI labels was used. TCRdb reprocessed the 5' RACE reads and stores each CDR3 protein as one record, lacking DNA. The table lists over 150,000 distinct CDR3 sequences, with approximately 0.46% in the top ten. Whole-study findings and limits: The TRB CDR3s that CXCR3-positive naive cells carried were more hydrophobic than those of CXCR3-negative naive cells.

Material: naive CXCR3+ CD8+ T cells from blood. As for subset: CD45RO-CCR7+CD27+CD95- naive CD8+ T cells expressing CXCR3 (TNR3+). These receptor sequences come from a human donor in good health. Some clones in this sample may be carry-over from other donors' samples.

CDR3 residues: CASSHPVGKSSYNEQFF. V usage is TRBV4-3 and J usage is TRBJ2-1; as DNA is missing, the TRBD1 call by TCRdb cannot be tested. Germline loops: CDR1 LGHNA, CDR2 YSLEER. The CDR3 length is 17 residues.

The chain combines TRBV27 with TRBJ2-1; TCRdb proposes TRBD2, but this gene call is untestable without DNA. Germline V CDR1 and CDR2: MNHEY, SMNVEV (reference sequence). The CDR3 length is 15 residues. The CDR3 sequence is CASSLSGGFWGEQFF.

The chain links TRBV7-9 to TRBJ2-5; TCRdb designates TRBD2, a call that cannot be tested without DNA. The CDR3 consists of 21 residues. The V gene's germline CDR1 is SEHNR and CDR2 FQNEAQ (reference sequence). The CDR3 here is CASSLGLFHSKDNRGQETQYF.

The gene calls are TRBV7-3 and TRBJ1-1. The CDR3 is 12 residues long. The germline gives CDR1 SGHTA, CDR2 FQGTGA. CDR3 region: CASSSMGTEAFF.

This chain joins TRBV5-1 and TRBJ2-7; the D call from TCRdb, TRBD2, cannot be confirmed without DNA. Germline-derived CDR1 and CDR2 are SGHRS and YFSETQ. The CDR3 is made up of 15 amino acids. The CDR3 loop reads CASSLRAGGGYEQYF.

This chain connects TRBV29-1 to TRBJ1-3; TCRdb names TRBD1, which stays unverified in the absence of DNA. CDR1 and CDR2 from the germline V gene are SQVTM and ANQGSEA. The CDR3 length is 13 residues. The CDR3 here is CSVDGGHGNTIYF.

The chain links TRBV4-1 to TRBJ1-2; absent DNA, TCRdb's TRBD1 call cannot be checked. Germline lookup yields CDR1 MGHRA and CDR2 YSYEKL. This CDR3 region has 14 residues. Here the CDR3 reads CASSLGTGIDGYTF.

CDR3 sequence reads: CASRTSGFNNEQFF. The rearrangement uses TRBV19 and TRBJ2-1; the TRBD2 assignment by TCRdb is unverifiable without DNA. The CDR3 contains 14 residues. CDR1 is LNHDA and CDR2 is SQIVND in the germline V gene (reference sequence). The whole variable domain, filled in from reference TRBV19 and TRBJ2-1, reads DGGITQSPKYLFRKEGQNVTLSCEQNLNHDAMYWYRQDPGQGLRLIYYSQIVNDFQKGDIAEGYSVSREKKESFPLTVTSAQKNPTAFYLCASRTSGFNNEQFFGPGTRLTVL.

The rearrangement joins TRBV4-1 to TRBJ1-2. Per the germline V gene, CDR1 is MGHRA and CDR2 is YSYEKL. The CDR3 consists of 16 residues. CDR3 loop: CASSAPGQSGFPGYTF.

CDR3 sequence: CASSSMTGGYAYEQYF. This rearrangement joins TRBV7-9 to TRBJ2-7; no DNA is available, so the TRBD1 call from TCRdb remains unchecked. Germline-derived CDR1 and CDR2 are SEHNR and FQNEAQ (reference sequence). The CDR3 is 16 amino acids.

The chain has TRBV28 and TRBJ2-7. Germline V gene data show CDR1 as MDHEN and CDR2 as SYDVKM. The length of the CDR3 is 12 residues. CDR3 in amino acids: CASSFRFPEQYF. Drawing the rest from reference TRBV28 and TRBJ2-7, the complete variable domain is DVKVTQSSRYLVKRTGEKVFLECVQDMDHENMFWYRQDPGLGLRLIYFSYDVKMKEKGDIPEGYSVSREKKERFSLILESASTNQTSMYLCASSFRFPEQYFGPGTRLTVT.

The chain couples TRBV7-9 to TRBJ2-7; the D gene TCRdb calls, TRBD2, cannot be checked with no DNA. In germline, CDR1 is SEHNR, CDR2 FQNEAQ (reference sequence). CDR3 length equals 13 residues. The CDR3 protein is CATRGSGSYEQYF.

The chain uses TRBV29-1 and TRBJ2-3; the D call of TRBD1 rests on TCRdb alone, since no DNA is present to check it. Germline V gene sequence: CDR1 SQVTM, CDR2 ANQGSEA. This CDR3 contains 14 residues. The CDR3 sequence: CSGFGTGDTDTQYF.

The chain recombines TRBV6-2 or TRBV6-3 with TRBJ2-3; TCRdb selects TRBD2, and the lack of DNA leaves this call unchecked. The CDR3 has 15 residues. Germline V gives CDR1 MNHEY, CDR2 SVGEGT. CDR3 region: CASSSGTSDTDTQYF.

The genes are TRBV12-3 or TRBV12-4 and TRBJ1-2; TCRdb selects TRBD1, and the lack of DNA leaves this call unchecked. CDR3 length equals 14 residues. The CDR3 region is CASSETGGSYGYTF.

V and J are TRBV15 and TRBJ1-5; TCRdb lists TRBD1, though no DNA is available to test this call. There are 14 residues in the CDR3. CDR1 LNHNV and CDR2 YYDKDF come from the germline V gene (reference sequence). CDR3 loop: CATSSFQGYQPQHF.

V gene TRBV7-8 combines with J gene TRBJ2-7; TCRdb's D gene call, TRBD1, goes unchecked for lack of DNA. The CDR3 extends over 13 amino acids. Germline V gene data show CDR1 as SGHVS and CDR2 as FQNEAQ. CDR3 region: CASSLGGVPEQYF.

The gene calls are TRBV4-3 and TRBJ1-1; TCRdb gives TRBD1 as the D gene, but with no DNA this cannot be confirmed. The CDR3 runs to 16 residues. CDR1 is LGHNA and CDR2 is YSLEER in the germline V gene. The CDR3 protein is CASSQSLGQGAYEAFF.

J is TRBJ1-1 and V is TRBV5-5; TCRdb's D call, TRBD1, is unchecked because there is no DNA. The CDR3 is 16 residues long. Germline values: CDR1 SGHKS, CDR2 YYEKEE (reference sequence). The CDR3 sequence is CASSLAVPTMNTEAFF.

The chain employs TRBV11-3 and TRBJ2-2; lacking DNA, the TRBD2 call made by TCRdb goes unchecked. Germline CDR1 SGHNT, CDR2 YENEEA. This CDR3 is 17 amino acids long. The CDR3 sequence is CASSSRGLPANTGELFF.

The chain recombines TRBV14 with TRBJ2-1. Germline CDR1 reads SGHDN; CDR2 reads FVKESK. The CDR3 length is 13 residues. CDR3 sequence: CASSQDRTSEQFF.

The chain uses TRBV6-5 and TRBJ1-2; there is no DNA to check the TCRdb D call of TRBD1. This CDR3 is 15 amino acids long. Germline CDR1 and CDR2: MNHEY and SVGAGI. CDR3: CASSYAEGAGYGYTF.

The chain employs TRBV29-1 and TRBJ1-1; TCRdb outputs TRBD1, but without DNA this stays unchecked. The CDR3 sequence is 13 residues long. From germline, CDR1 is SQVTM and CDR2 ANQGSEA. CDR3 protein: CSVEQGGHTEAFF.

The rearrangement links TRBV6-5 to TRBJ2-1; the D call from TCRdb, TRBD1, cannot be confirmed without DNA. CDR3 size: 11 residues. Per the germline V gene, CDR1 is MNHEY and CDR2 is SVGAGI. The CDR3 protein is CATGTGNEQFF.